This entry lists 21 T cell receptor beta chains sequenced from one sample in a study of regulatory T cells in long-lasting Graves disease. Assembly of TCR beta libraries relied on iRepertoire HTBI primers together with Arm-PCR of CDR3 regions. TCRdb used MiXCR to reprocess the multiplex PCR reads, holding one entry per CDR3 protein. This table has 300,000 to 400,000 distinct CDR3 sequences, around 17% appearing once. Time point meaning: newly diagnosed GD, antithyroid drugs for less than 3 months. TCR sequences were obtained from RNA taken from PBMCs. These data were likewise used in another study, on T cells in Graves' hyperthyroidism and ophthalmopathy.

The material was peripheral blood mononuclear cells (PBMCs), obtained at new diagnosis, from a patient treated with antithyroid drugs. The origin of the receptors is a man aged 40-50 years with Graves disease.

This clonotype was observed many times. The V gene is TRBV6-5, the J gene TRBJ1-5, with D unclear. CDR3 length: 20 residues. The V and J ends lost 4 bases and 1 base respectively, with 26 bases between them. In germline, CDR1 is MNHEY, CDR2 SVGAGI. CDR3 sequence (DNA): TGTGCCAGCAGTTTCCGACGCTTTGGGCCGAGGGATTTCAGCAATCAGCCCCAGCATTTT. It is translated as CASSFRRFGPRDFSNQPQHF.

At least ten counts were recorded for this clonotype. The chain uses TRBV20-1 and TRBJ2-3, with D unclear. The CDR3 covers 13 residues. Germline V gene lookup returns CDR1 DFQATT and CDR2 SNEGSKA (reference sequence). The CDR3 reads CTLSPADTDTQYF. CDR3 coding DNA: TGCACACTCTCCCCAGCAGACACAGATACGCAGTATTTT.

This clonotype was detected ten times or more. The rearrangement joins TRBV9 to TRBJ2-5, with TRBD2 matching 12 bases. The germline V gene encodes CDR1 SGDLS and CDR2 YYNGEE. After removal of 1 base from V and 0 bases from J, the junction contained 4 bases not matched to a gene. There are 17 residues in the CDR3. The CDR3 region has the DNA TGTGCCAGCAGCGTAACTAGCGGGGGGCAGTACCAAGAGACCCAGTACTTC. Protein: CASSVTSGGQYQETQYF.

A word on this clonotype: The junction and the germline gene differ at one end; a read error may be behind it. The chain joins TRBV5-1 to TRBJ2-3; 11 positions match TRBD1. The CDR3 loop spans 15 amino acids. Germline V gene lookup returns CDR1 SGHRS and CDR2 YFSETQ. The CDR3 coding sequence is TGTGCCAGCAGCCCGGGACAGGGGGTCTCAGATACGCAGTATTTT. Translating it yields CASSPGQGVSDTQYF.

The CDR3 loop reads CASSLGQGAQGANVLTF. The CDR3 bases are TGTGCCAGCAGCTTGGGACAGGGGGCGCAGGGGGCCAACGTCCTGACTTTC. The rearrangement links TRBV13 to TRBJ2-6; 12 positions agree with TRBD1. CDR1 and CDR2 (germline): PRHDT, FYEKMQ (reference sequence). V dropped 3 bases and J dropped 4; count of bases not matched to a gene: 4. The CDR3 spans 17 residues.

In its sample, this clonotype was seen many times. The V call is TRBV10-3, the J call TRBJ1-3; D remains unclear. In germline, CDR1 is ENHRY, CDR2 SYGVKD. V was shortened by 8 bases and J by 4 bases, with 12 bases between the two germline ends. This CDR3 is 13 amino acids long. The CDR3: CAILRAAGNTIYF. The CDR3 bases are TGTGCCATCCTAAGGGCGGCAGGAAACACCATATATTTT.

This clonotype has a handful of counts. The chain uses TRBV5-4 and TRBJ2-2; 13 bases line up with TRBD2. Trimming cost V 4 bases and J 3 bases; bases outside gene matches: 3. Germline V CDR1 and CDR2: SGHNT, YYREEE (reference sequence). This CDR3 is built from 16 residues. DNA for the CDR3: TGTGCCAGCAGCAGGACTAGCGGGGGATACACCGGGGAGCTGTTTTTT. Residues: CASSRTSGGYTGELFF.

This clonotype was found many times. The chain has TRBV11-2 and TRBJ2-7; D gene unclear. Germline assignment: CDR1 SGHAT and CDR2 FQNNGV. The V and J ends lost 4 bases and 0 bases respectively, with 10 bases between them. The CDR3 consists of 14 residues. The CDR3 bases are TGTGCCAGCAGCTCGAACCCTAGCTCCTACGAGCAGTACTTC. Translating it yields CASSSNPSSYEQYF.

In its sample, this clonotype was seen many times. The V call is TRBV27, the J call TRBJ2-3, with D unresolved. This CDR3 has 14 amino acids. V lost 5 bases to trimming and J lost 5 bases, with 14 bases between them. The germline V gene encodes CDR1 MNHEY and CDR2 SMNVEV (reference sequence). CDR3 in amino acids: CASSPRPWVDTQYF. The DNA of the CDR3 is TGTGCCAGCAGTCCGCGACCCTGGGTAGATACGCAGTATTTT.

This clonotype was observed many times. The chain employs TRBV20-1 and TRBJ2-5, with D tentatively TRBD1 (6 bases). The germline V gene has CDR1 DFQATT and CDR2 SNEGSKA (reference sequence). The V gene lost 3 bases and the J gene lost 5 bases, with 19 bases spanning the gap. The length of the CDR3 is 15 residues. CDR3 nucleotide sequence: TGCAGTGCTAGGGCCCGGGACAAGACGGGGGAGACCCAGTACTTC. This sequence encodes CSARARDKTGETQYF.

There are a few counts of this clonotype. CDR3 sequence reads: CASSRTSGDYTGELFF. CDR3 bases: TGTGCCAGCAGTCGTACTAGCGGGGACTACACCGGGGAGCTGTTTTTT. V usage is TRBV6-1 and J usage is TRBJ2-2; 10 nucleotides align to TRBD2. The V gene's germline CDR1 is MNHNS and CDR2 SASEGT. V shed 5 bases, J shed 3 bases, and the junction held 6 bases outside the gene matches. The CDR3 has 16 amino acids.

This clonotype was counted many times. J is TRBJ2-3 and V is TRBV30, with D tentatively TRBD1 (6 bases). Trimming removed 5 bases at V and 0 bases at J, with 15 bases between. CDR1 GTSNPN and CDR2 SVGIG come from the germline V gene (reference sequence). This CDR3 is 15 amino acids long. CDR3 DNA: TGTGCCTGGTCACAGGGATCGACTAGCACAGATACGCAGTATTTT. Amino acid sequence: CAWSQGSTSTDTQYF.

CDR3 protein: CASSPPLRAPETQYF. Here the CDR3 DNA reads TGTGCCAGCAGCCCTCCGTTGCGGGCCCCAGAGACCCAGTACTTC. The V and J genes are TRBV5-6 and TRBJ2-5; tentative D call: TRBD2 (5 bases). V was clipped by 4 bases and J by 4 bases, with 17 bases between them. Germline loops: CDR1 SGHDT, CDR2 YYEEEE. The CDR3 runs 15 residues. Drawing the rest from reference TRBV5-6 and TRBJ2-5, the complete variable domain is DAGVTQSPTHLIKTRGQQVTLRCSPKSGHDTVSWYQQALGQGPQFIFQYYEEEERQRGNFPDRFSGHQFPNYSSELNVNALLLGDSALYLCASSPPLRAPETQYFGPGTRLLVL.

CDR3 sequence: CASRGLGGDEQYF. DNA for the CDR3: TGTGCCAGCAGGGGACTCGGTGGGGACGAGCAGTACTTC. The V call is TRBV2, the J call TRBJ2-7, with D possibly matching TRBD2 (6 bases). Germline V gene data show CDR1 as SNHLY and CDR2 as FYNNEI. The CDR3 spans 13 residues. The V gene lost 6 bases and the J gene lost 5 bases, with 14 bases spanning the gap.

This clonotype was observed a few times. A far larger clone lies a single base away; this is likely a read error. This rearrangement joins TRBV13 to TRBJ2-7, with unresolved D. V lost 1 base, J lost 6 bases, and 10 bases lay in between. Germline V gives CDR1 PRHDT, CDR2 FYEKMQ (reference sequence). CDR3 length equals 13 residues. DNA for the CDR3: TGTGCCAGCAGCTTAGAATCAGGCTCCGAGCAGTACTTC. It translates to CASSLESGSEQYF.

In this sample, this clonotype turned up a few times. The chain employs TRBV12-3 or TRBV12-4 and TRBJ2-5; D may be TRBD2 (6 bases). V dropped 5 bases and J dropped 7 bases, with 17 bases sitting between them. The CDR3 is made up of 14 amino acids. CDR3 sequence: CASSEYLAYVTQYF. CDR3 sequence (DNA): TGTGCCAGCAGTGAATACCTAGCGTATGTGACCCAGTACTTC.

This clonotype was counted a few times. The J gene is TRBJ1-5, the V gene TRBV5-4; D unclear. Per germline, CDR1 SGHNT and CDR2 YYREEE (reference sequence). V dropped 0 bases and J dropped 1 base, with 8 bases sitting between them. The CDR3 spans 15 residues. The CDR3 DNA reads as TGTGCCAGCAGCTTGGGTCCAGAGAGCAATCAGCCCCAGCATTTT. Amino acid sequence: CASSLGPESNQPQHF.

The sample holds a few counts of this clonotype. This chain joins TRBV5-6 and TRBJ1-1, with D perhaps TRBD1 (6 bases). Germline V gene sequence: CDR1 SGHDT, CDR2 YYEEEE. V was cut by 0 bases and J by 7 bases, with 13 bases left in between. This CDR3 contains 14 residues. The CDR3 loop reads CASSLVPGQFEAFF. The DNA for the CDR3 is TGTGCCAGCAGCTTGGTACCCGGACAGTTTGAAGCTTTCTTT.

This clonotype was seen more than once but under ten times. The chain recombines TRBV4-1 with TRBJ2-2; the match to TRBD2 covers 9 bases. In germline, CDR1 is MGHRA, CDR2 YSYEKL. V dropped 3 bases and J dropped 6; count of bases not matched to a gene: 11. The CDR3 consists of 17 residues. CDR3 sequence reads: CASSHLSGGPPAGELFF. DNA for the CDR3: TGCGCCAGCAGCCATCTGAGCGGGGGGCCACCTGCCGGGGAGCTGTTTTTT.

The chain uses TRBV11-2 and TRBJ1-2, with 9 positions matching TRBD1. The CDR3 covers 15 residues. Germline loops: CDR1 SGHAT, CDR2 FQNNGV. Trimming took 5 bases from V and 9 from J; bases not matched to a gene: 13. CDR3 bases: TGTGCCAGCAGCCCCGGTCTCAGGACAGGGGCGAGCTACACCTTC. Amino acid sequence: CASSPGLRTGASYTF.

In this sample, this clonotype turned up many times. CDR3 amino acids: CASSLEAGQVSNQPQHF. The CDR3 bases are TGTGCCAGCAGCTTAGAGGCGGGGCAGGTTAGCAATCAGCCCCAGCATTTT. The rearrangement uses TRBV7-6 and TRBJ1-5, with TRBD1 as a possible D gene (5 bases). The V gene's germline CDR1 is SGHVS and CDR2 FNYEAQ. V was cut by 1 base and J by 0 bases, with 13 bases left in between. This CDR3 region has 17 residues.